These T cell receptor beta chains were read from a single sample in a study of human T cells and chemical hapten exposure. TCRdb passed the RACE reads through MiXCR, listing each CDR3 protein once. The data contain around 150,000 distinct CDR3 sequences, about 15% of them seen just once; the ten biggest clones take up 1.7%. The sample in question was whole blood, obtained in connection with sensitization to the hapten diphenylcyclopropenone (DPC). All receptors derive from a woman aged 25 to 39 with alopecia areata. Some clones in this sample may be carry-over from other donors' samples. Each CDR3 is given with its conserved first and last residue. Fields, in order: CDR3 DNA, CDR3 protein, V gene, J gene, clone size, D gene. The D gene is left open where the match is weak. Part of the rows lack a size; the others show once, few, many or a class for expanded clones.

cdr3_nt: TGTGCCAGCGGACTAGGCAGTTCCTACGAGCAGTACTTC; cdr3_aa: CASGLGSSYEQYF; v_call: TRBV2; j_call: TRBJ2-7; clone_size: few; d_call: TRBD2
cdr3_nt: TGTGCCAGCACCCAAGCGGGGACAACTAATGAAAAACTGTTTTTT; cdr3_aa: CASTQAGTTNEKLFF; v_call: TRBV28; j_call: TRBJ1-4; clone_size: .; d_call: .
cdr3_nt: TGCAGTGCTTCCGCCTTCGACAGGTTTGGGAATGAGCAGTTCTTC; cdr3_aa: CSASAFDRFGNEQFF; v_call: TRBV20-1; j_call: TRBJ2-1; clone_size: many; d_call: .
cdr3_nt: TGTGCCAGCAGCCCCGGGACTAGCGGCACGACAGATACGCAGTATTTT; cdr3_aa: CASSPGTSGTTDTQYF; v_call: TRBV7-2; j_call: TRBJ2-3; clone_size: few; d_call: TRBD2
cdr3_nt: TGTGCCAGCAGTTTAGGTGCCAACATACGCGGCTACACCTTC; cdr3_aa: CASSLGANIRGYTF; v_call: TRBV28; j_call: TRBJ1-2; clone_size: few; d_call: .
cdr3_nt: TGTGCCAGCAGTGCCCGGGACAGACGCTCTGGAAACACCATATATTTT; cdr3_aa: CASSARDRRSGNTIYF; v_call: TRBV12-3/TRBV12-4; j_call: TRBJ1-3; clone_size: .; d_call: TRBD1
cdr3_nt: TGTGCCAGCAGTGAAGAAAGGGGAACTGAAGCTTTCTTT; cdr3_aa: CASSEERGTEAFF; v_call: TRBV6-1; j_call: TRBJ1-1; clone_size: few; d_call: .
cdr3_nt: TGCAGCGTTAGCGACGGCTATGGCTACACCTTC; cdr3_aa: CSVSDGYGYTF; v_call: TRBV29-1; j_call: TRBJ1-2; clone_size: few; d_call: .
cdr3_nt: TGTGCCAGCAGTTCAGGGGCCGGCGAAAAACTGTTTTTT; cdr3_aa: CASSSGAGEKLFF; v_call: TRBV6-6; j_call: TRBJ1-4; clone_size: many; d_call: .
cdr3_nt: TGTGCCAGCAGCTTAGTGAATACCGGGGAGCTGTTTTTT; cdr3_aa: CASSLVNTGELFF; v_call: TRBV11-2; j_call: TRBJ2-2; clone_size: many; d_call: .
cdr3_nt: TGTGCCTGGAGTGTACCTAGCGGGGGATTCTATGAGCAGTTCTTC; cdr3_aa: CAWSVPSGGFYEQFF; v_call: TRBV30; j_call: TRBJ2-1; clone_size: .; d_call: TRBD2
cdr3_nt: TGTGCCAGCAGTTACTCGATGTCAGCCTTCTCTGGAAACACCATATATTTT; cdr3_aa: CASSYSMSAFSGNTIYF; v_call: TRBV6-6; j_call: TRBJ1-3; clone_size: many; d_call: .
cdr3_nt: TGTGCCAGTAGTATTTATGTCGGAGGGGACAATGAGCAGTTCTTC; cdr3_aa: CASSIYVGGDNEQFF; v_call: TRBV19; j_call: TRBJ2-1; clone_size: .; d_call: .
cdr3_nt: TGCAGTGCCCCCGGGGCTCTCAGCTATGGCTACACCTTC; cdr3_aa: CSAPGALSYGYTF; v_call: TRBV20-1; j_call: TRBJ1-2; clone_size: few; d_call: .
cdr3_nt: TGTGCCAGCAGCCCGGGACAGACCTACGAGCAGTACTTC; cdr3_aa: CASSPGQTYEQYF; v_call: TRBV28; j_call: TRBJ2-7; clone_size: many; d_call: TRBD1
cdr3_nt: TGTGCCAGCAGTTATCACGACAGGTTATCGTACGGCTACACCTTC; cdr3_aa: CASSYHDRLSYGYTF; v_call: TRBV6-2/TRBV6-3; j_call: TRBJ1-2; clone_size: few; d_call: .
cdr3_nt: TGTGCCAGCAGTTATTCATTTGGGGCAATGAACACTGAAGCTTTCTTT; cdr3_aa: CASSYSFGAMNTEAFF; v_call: TRBV27; j_call: TRBJ1-1; clone_size: many; d_call: .
cdr3_nt: TGTGCCGCCGAGGAGAGGGGGCAAACTGAAGCTTTCTTT; cdr3_aa: CAAEERGQTEAFF; v_call: TRBV6-5; j_call: TRBJ1-1; clone_size: few; d_call: TRBD1
cdr3_nt: TGCGCCAGCAGCCCGGATGGGAACACTGAAGCTTTCTTT; cdr3_aa: CASSPDGNTEAFF; v_call: TRBV5-1; j_call: TRBJ1-1; clone_size: .; d_call: .
cdr3_nt: TGCAGTGCTAGACAGGGGGCGAACTATGGCTACACCTTC; cdr3_aa: CSARQGANYGYTF; v_call: TRBV20-1; j_call: TRBJ1-2; clone_size: many; d_call: TRBD1
cdr3_nt: TGTGCCAGCAGCGTAGGACAGGGGTTAACTGAAGCTTTCTTT; cdr3_aa: CASSVGQGLTEAFF; v_call: TRBV9; j_call: TRBJ1-1; clone_size: few; d_call: TRBD1
cdr3_nt: TGCAGTGCCAGGACAGGGGGTGGGTACACAGATACGCAGTATTTT; cdr3_aa: CSARTGGGYTDTQYF; v_call: TRBV20-1; j_call: TRBJ2-3; clone_size: few; d_call: TRBD1
cdr3_nt: TGCGCCAGCAGCCAAGCTAGCGGGAGTAGCTACGAGCAGTACTTC; cdr3_aa: CASSQASGSSYEQYF; v_call: TRBV4-3; j_call: TRBJ2-7; clone_size: .; d_call: TRBD2
cdr3_nt: TGCAGCGTTGTGGGGGACTTAGCTGAAGCTTTCTTT; cdr3_aa: CSVVGDLAEAFF; v_call: TRBV29-1; j_call: TRBJ1-1; clone_size: many; d_call: .
cdr3_nt: TGTGCCAGCAGAAACCCCGGGACGGCGAACACTGAAGCTTTCTTT; cdr3_aa: CASRNPGTANTEAFF; v_call: TRBV12-3/TRBV12-4; j_call: TRBJ1-1; clone_size: few; d_call: .
cdr3_nt: TGCAGCGTTGCAGGGACCAGCGGCTACACCTTC; cdr3_aa: CSVAGTSGYTF; v_call: TRBV29-1; j_call: TRBJ1-2; clone_size: .; d_call: .
cdr3_nt: TGTGCCAGCAGTTCCCGGGACAGGGGCAGCGAGCAGTACTTC; cdr3_aa: CASSSRDRGSEQYF; v_call: TRBV12-3/TRBV12-4; j_call: TRBJ2-7; clone_size: few; d_call: TRBD1
cdr3_nt: TGTGCCAGCAGGGACAGTTACAATGAGCAGTTCTTC; cdr3_aa: CASRDSYNEQFF; v_call: TRBV6-2/TRBV6-3; j_call: TRBJ2-1; clone_size: few; d_call: .
cdr3_nt: TGTGCCAGCTCACAGAACATTGCAACTAATGAAAAACTGTTTTTT; cdr3_aa: CASSQNIATNEKLFF; v_call: TRBV18; j_call: TRBJ1-4; clone_size: .; d_call: .
cdr3_nt: TGTGCCAGCAGTTTGGGTGGGGCAGGACTGGTTGGCTACACCTTC; cdr3_aa: CASSLGGAGLVGYTF; v_call: TRBV28; j_call: TRBJ1-2; clone_size: few; d_call: .
cdr3_nt: TGTGCCAGCAGGGAGGGAGATACGCAGTATTTT; cdr3_aa: CASREGDTQYF; v_call: TRBV28; j_call: TRBJ2-3; clone_size: few; d_call: .
cdr3_nt: TGCGCCAGCAGCCCGGGGGAGGGAGGTCAGCCCCAGCATTTT; cdr3_aa: CASSPGEGGQPQHF; v_call: TRBV5-1; j_call: TRBJ1-5; clone_size: .; d_call: .
cdr3_nt: TGTGCCAGCACATCCCCAGGGGCCGACGAGCAGTACTTC; cdr3_aa: CASTSPGADEQYF; v_call: TRBV6-6; j_call: TRBJ2-7; clone_size: few; d_call: .
cdr3_nt: TGTGCCAGCAGCCGCGGGAAAACAGATACGCAGTATTTT; cdr3_aa: CASSRGKTDTQYF; v_call: TRBV4-2; j_call: TRBJ2-3; clone_size: few; d_call: .
cdr3_nt: TGCGCCAGCAGCGTTGAGGGAATTGAAGCTTTCTTT; cdr3_aa: CASSVEGIEAFF; v_call: TRBV5-1; j_call: TRBJ1-1; clone_size: many; d_call: .
cdr3_nt: TGTGCCAGCAAGGAGGGCACTCCCTACGAGCAGTACTTC; cdr3_aa: CASKEGTPYEQYF; v_call: TRBV28; j_call: TRBJ2-7; clone_size: many; d_call: .
cdr3_nt: TGCGCCAGCAGCTTGACGGGGGCCCATAATTCACCCCTCCACTTT; cdr3_aa: CASSLTGAHNSPLHF; v_call: TRBV5-1; j_call: TRBJ1-6; clone_size: few; d_call: .
cdr3_nt: TGTGCCAGCAGCTCCATGGATGAGCAGTTCTTC; cdr3_aa: CASSSMDEQFF; v_call: TRBV11-3; j_call: TRBJ2-1; clone_size: few; d_call: .
cdr3_nt: TGCGCCAGCAGCCTAGTACAGAACGGTGAGCAGTTCTTC; cdr3_aa: CASSLVQNGEQFF; v_call: TRBV10-2; j_call: TRBJ2-1; clone_size: .; d_call: .
cdr3_nt: TGCAGCGTAACCGACGGACCAGCCAACAATGAGCAGTTCTTC; cdr3_aa: CSVTDGPANNEQFF; v_call: TRBV29-1; j_call: TRBJ2-1; clone_size: few; d_call: .
cdr3_nt: TGTGCCAGTAGTGCGGGACAGGGATTCAACAAGCAGTACTTC; cdr3_aa: CASSAGQGFNKQYF; v_call: TRBV19; j_call: TRBJ2-7; clone_size: .; d_call: TRBD1
cdr3_nt: TGTGCCAGCAGCCCTGATCGGAGTGAAAAACTGTTTTTT; cdr3_aa: CASSPDRSEKLFF; v_call: TRBV5-5; j_call: TRBJ1-4; clone_size: few; d_call: .
cdr3_nt: TGTGCCAGCAGCGTGGGGACGGAGAACACTGAAGCTTTCTTT; cdr3_aa: CASSVGTENTEAFF; v_call: TRBV25-1; j_call: TRBJ1-1; clone_size: many; d_call: .
cdr3_nt: TGTGCCAGCAGTTCACAGGGGTTGGCTTTCTTT; cdr3_aa: CASSSQGLAFF; v_call: TRBV2; j_call: TRBJ1-1; clone_size: .; d_call: TRBD1
cdr3_nt: TGTGCCAGCCGAAAGGACCAGGGGCGGGATGAAAAACTGTTTTTT; cdr3_aa: CASRKDQGRDEKLFF; v_call: TRBV6-6; j_call: TRBJ1-4; clone_size: .; d_call: .
cdr3_nt: TGTGCCAGCAGCGTACAGTATTGGGGCGACCATACGCAGTATTTT; cdr3_aa: CASSVQYWGDHTQYF; v_call: TRBV9; j_call: TRBJ2-3; clone_size: once; d_call: .
cdr3_nt: TGTGCCACCAGCAGAGACACCTTTACAGGTGGCTACACCTTC; cdr3_aa: CATSRDTFTGGYTF; v_call: TRBV15; j_call: TRBJ1-2; clone_size: few; d_call: .
cdr3_nt: TGTGCCAGCAGCCCCGGGTCGGGTCGGTACAATGAGCAGTTCTTC; cdr3_aa: CASSPGSGRYNEQFF; v_call: TRBV7-6; j_call: TRBJ2-1; clone_size: many; d_call: .
cdr3_nt: TGTGCCAGCCGTCAAGTGGCGGGGGGCCCCTACGAGCAGTACTTC; cdr3_aa: CASRQVAGGPYEQYF; v_call: TRBV27; j_call: TRBJ2-7; clone_size: few; d_call: TRBD2